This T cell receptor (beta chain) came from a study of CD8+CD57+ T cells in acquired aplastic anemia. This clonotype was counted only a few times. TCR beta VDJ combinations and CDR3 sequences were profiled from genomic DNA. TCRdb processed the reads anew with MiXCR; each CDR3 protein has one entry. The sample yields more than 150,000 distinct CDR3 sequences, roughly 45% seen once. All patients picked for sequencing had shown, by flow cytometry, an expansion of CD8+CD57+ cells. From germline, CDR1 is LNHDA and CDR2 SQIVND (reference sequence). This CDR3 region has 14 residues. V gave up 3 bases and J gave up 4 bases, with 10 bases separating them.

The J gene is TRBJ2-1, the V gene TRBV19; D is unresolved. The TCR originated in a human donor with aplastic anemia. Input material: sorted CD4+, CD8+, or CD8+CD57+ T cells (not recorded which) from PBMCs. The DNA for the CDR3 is TGTGCCAGTAGTATTAGCTACCGGTACAATGAGCAGTTCTTC. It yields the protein CASSISYRYNEQFF.